This TCR beta chain was found in a study of T cells in Graves' hyperthyroidism and ophthalmopathy. CDR3 length: 16 amino acids. The V gene lost 5 bases and the J gene lost 5 bases, with 21 bases spanning the gap. Germline CDR1 reads SGHAT; CDR2 reads FQNNGV. RNA transcripts gave rise to amplified TCR beta CDR3 regions. The TCR CDR3 was amplified in a first-round RT-PCR using the HTBI primer set. TCRdb redid the calling of the multiplex PCR reads with MiXCR, one entry per CDR3 protein. Found here are some 360,000 distinct CDR3 sequences, roughly 18% of them singletons; the top ten hold around 16%. The sequence was collected from a woman aged 40 to 49 with Graves' ophthalmopathy. The sample taken for sequencing was blood. The chain employs TRBV11-2 and TRBJ1-2; a possible D gene is TRBD1 (5 bases). CDR3 sequence (DNA): TGTGCCAGCAGCCCGAACCCGACAGAGATTGGATATGGCTACACCTTC. Residues: CASSPNPTEIGYGYTF.